Described below is a single T cell receptor (beta chain) sequence and its context. Antigen unknown. The germline CDR1 and CDR2 sequences are LGHNA and YSLEER. CDR3 length equals 13 residues. These data belong to a study of T cells expressing NK-cell markers. 5'RACE template switching with UMIs generated TCR beta cDNA. TCRdb reprocessed the 5' RACE reads, with one entry per CDR3 protein and no DNA. This sample's table has 500,000 to 700,000 distinct CDR3 sequences. Whole-study findings and limits: There were a handful of donors in whom these clonotypes also led the CD3+CD56-NKG2C+ fraction. A range of about 1.0-8% of CD8+ T cells consisted of dominant NKG2C+ clonotypes in several donors.

The chain employs TRBV4-3 and TRBJ1-2; the TCRdb call, TRBD1, lacks DNA for checking. This clonotype originated in a man younger than 35 in good health. Sequencing was carried out using blood T cells: a sorted CD56 or NKG2C T cell subset, CD4+ or CD8+ T cells, or bulk PBMC T cells (not recorded which). The CDR3 reads CASSQTDSYGYTF.